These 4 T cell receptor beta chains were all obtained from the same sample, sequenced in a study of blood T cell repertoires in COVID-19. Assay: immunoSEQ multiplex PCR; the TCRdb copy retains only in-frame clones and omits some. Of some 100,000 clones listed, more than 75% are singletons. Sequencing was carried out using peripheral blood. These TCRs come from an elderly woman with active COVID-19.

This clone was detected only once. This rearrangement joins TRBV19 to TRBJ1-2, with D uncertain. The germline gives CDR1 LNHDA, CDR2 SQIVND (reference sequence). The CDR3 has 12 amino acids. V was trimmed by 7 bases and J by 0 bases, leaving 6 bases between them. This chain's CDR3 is CASTEANYGYTF. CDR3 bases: TGTGCCAGTACAGAAGCTAACTATGGCTACACCTTC.

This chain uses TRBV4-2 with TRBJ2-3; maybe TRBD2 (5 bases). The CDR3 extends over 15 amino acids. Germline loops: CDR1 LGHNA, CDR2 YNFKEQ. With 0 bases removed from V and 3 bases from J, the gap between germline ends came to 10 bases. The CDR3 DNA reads TGTGCCAGCAGCCAAGATGGAGGACGGACAGATACGCAGTATTTT. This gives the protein CASSQDGGRTDTQYF.

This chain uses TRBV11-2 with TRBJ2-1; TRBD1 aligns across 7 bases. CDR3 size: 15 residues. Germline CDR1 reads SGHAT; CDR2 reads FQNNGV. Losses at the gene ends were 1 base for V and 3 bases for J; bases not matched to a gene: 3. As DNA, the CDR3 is TGTGCCAGCAGCTTAGGGGCAGGGGGCTACAATGAGCAGTTCTTC. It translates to CASSLGAGGYNEQFF.

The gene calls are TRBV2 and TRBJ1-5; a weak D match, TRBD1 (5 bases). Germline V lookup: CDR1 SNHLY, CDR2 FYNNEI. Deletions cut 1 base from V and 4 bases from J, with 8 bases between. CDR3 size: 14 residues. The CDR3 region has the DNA TGTGCCAGCAGTGAAGGCGGGGGGAATCAGCCCCAGCATTTT. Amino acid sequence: CASSEGGGNQPQHF.